This T cell receptor (beta chain) was sequenced in a study of read filtering for tumor transcriptome and immune sequencing. Study in general: Roughly 8 patients were R-ISS I, 16 were R-ISS II, about seven were R-ISS III. Transcriptome libraries were built from DNase-treated RNA. Per sample, TCR-region reads ranged about 4.05 to 10.27 million by IR-seq, roughly 85 to 1273 by RNA-seq.

This clonotype was detected a few times. Its antigen is as yet unknown. The study, taken as a whole, reports: The CD138-negative fraction was mixed bone marrow immune cells, not pure T cells.

This library used around 400 ng RNA and molecular barcoded adaptors spanning alpha/delta and beta/gamma chains. TCRdb reanalysed the reads using MiXCR and keeps one entry per CDR3 protein. The table shows approximately 58,000 distinct CDR3 sequences, with 20% to 25% occurring only once. This CDR3 has 14 amino acids. Per the germline V gene, CDR1 is MDHEN and CDR2 is SYDVKM. The V gene lost 4 bases and the J gene lost 6 bases, with 13 bases spanning the gap. The sequenced sample consisted of a population of CD138-negative cells sorted from bone marrow. This rearrangement joins TRBV28 to TRBJ1-5; D not resolved. The receptor comes from a donor aged 40 or older with multiple myeloma. The CDR3 nucleotides are TGTGCCAGCAGTTCATACACGGGCAGTCAGCCCCAGCATTTT. Translating it yields CASSSYTGSQPQHF.